This TCR beta chain stems from a study of cytomegalovirus exposure and HLA in healthy donors. Study-level results: More clonal expansion characterized HLA-associated TCR beta chains than equally common others in a later analysis. Across donors, most TCRs were seen rarely, yet some public ones were widespread. In a later analysis, a genetic analysis reported fewer productive-TCR N-insertions in an Asian-associated ancestry cluster than the cohort average.

On this clone: Its antigen is currently unknown.

Trimming cost V 5 bases and J 7 bases, with 8 bases left between them. The CDR3 consists of 12 residues. Germline CDR1 and CDR2: SGHAT and FQNNGV. PCR amplification relied on 60 Vbeta primers (plus 13 Jbeta primers). Generated by immunoSEQ multiplex PCR, the TCRdb table keeps only in-frame clones and is missing some. The repertoire holds over 150,000 clones, with 80% to 90% as singletons. Input material: PBMCs. The V and J genes are TRBV11-2 and TRBJ2-2, with D possibly TRBD1 on 6 matching bases. This clonotype originated in a woman in her thirties in good health and CMV-seropositive. The CDR3 bases are TGTGCCAGCAGCCCCAGGGGCGGGGAGCTGTTTTTT. Amino acid sequence: CASSPRGGELFF.